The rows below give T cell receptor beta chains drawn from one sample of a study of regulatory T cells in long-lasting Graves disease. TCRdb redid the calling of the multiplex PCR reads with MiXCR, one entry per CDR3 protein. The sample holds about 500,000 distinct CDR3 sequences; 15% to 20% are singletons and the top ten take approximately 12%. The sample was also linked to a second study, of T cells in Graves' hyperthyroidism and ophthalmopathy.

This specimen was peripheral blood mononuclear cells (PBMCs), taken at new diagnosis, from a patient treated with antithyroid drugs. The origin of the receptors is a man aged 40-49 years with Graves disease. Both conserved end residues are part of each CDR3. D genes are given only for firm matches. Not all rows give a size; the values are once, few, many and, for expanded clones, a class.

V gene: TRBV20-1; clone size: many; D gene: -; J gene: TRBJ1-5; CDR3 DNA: TGCAGTGCTAGAGAAAACAATCAGCCCCAGCATTTT; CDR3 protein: CSARENNQPQHF
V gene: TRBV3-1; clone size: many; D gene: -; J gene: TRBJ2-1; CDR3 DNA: TGTGCCAGCAGCCAAGGGGTTACCTACAATGAGCAGTTCTTC; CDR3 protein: CASSQGVTYNEQFF
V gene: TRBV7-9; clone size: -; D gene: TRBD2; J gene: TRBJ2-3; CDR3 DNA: TGTGCCAGCAGCTTAGTCATAGCGGGAGGCGTTCTGACCACAGATACGCAGTATTTT; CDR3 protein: CASSLVIAGGVLTTDTQYF
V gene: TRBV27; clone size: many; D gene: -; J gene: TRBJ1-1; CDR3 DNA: TGTGCCAGCAGTCCCCTGCCGGGAACGGGTGAAGCTTTCTTT; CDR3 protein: CASSPLPGTGEAFF
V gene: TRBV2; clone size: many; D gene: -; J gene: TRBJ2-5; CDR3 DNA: TGTGCCTCCCCGGGGCCGGGATCGCAAGAGACCCAGTACTTC; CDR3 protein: CASPGPGSQETQYF
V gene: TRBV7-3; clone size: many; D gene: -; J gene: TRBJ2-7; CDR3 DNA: TGTGCCAGCAGCTACTGTATCCTCCAGGTGCAGTACTTC; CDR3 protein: CASSYCILQVQYF
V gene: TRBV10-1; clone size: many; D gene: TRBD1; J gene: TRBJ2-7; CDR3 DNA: TGCGCCAGCATAAGGCAGGGGGCCTACGAGCAGTACTTC; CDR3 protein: CASIRQGAYEQYF
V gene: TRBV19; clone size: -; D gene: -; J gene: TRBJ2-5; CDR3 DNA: TGTGCCAGTAGTCCAGGAGTAGGAAGCATCCAAGAGACCCAGTACTTC; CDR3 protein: CASSPGVGSIQETQYF
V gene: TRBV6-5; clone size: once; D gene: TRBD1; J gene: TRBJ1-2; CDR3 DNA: TGTGCCAGCAGTTTATCCACAGGGGACCATGGCTACACCTTC; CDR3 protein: CASSLSTGDHGYTF
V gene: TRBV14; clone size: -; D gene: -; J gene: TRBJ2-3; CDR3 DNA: TGTGCCAGCAGCCCTACACCGGATACGCAGTATTTT; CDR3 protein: CASSPTPDTQYF
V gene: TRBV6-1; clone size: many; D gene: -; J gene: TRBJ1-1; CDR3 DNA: TGTGCCAGCCTCCCGAGGGGGGGAAGGACTGAAGCTTTCTTT; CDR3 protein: CASLPRGGRTEAFF
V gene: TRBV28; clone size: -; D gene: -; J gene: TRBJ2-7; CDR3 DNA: TGTGCCAGCAATTCCCGCGGGAAGGGATACGAGCAGTACTTC; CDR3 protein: CASNSRGKGYEQYF
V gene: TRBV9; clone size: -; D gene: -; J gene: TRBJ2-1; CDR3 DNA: TGTGCCAGCAGCGTAGGGGCGGGGCCCTCCTACAATGAGCAGTTCTTC; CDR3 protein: CASSVGAGPSYNEQFF
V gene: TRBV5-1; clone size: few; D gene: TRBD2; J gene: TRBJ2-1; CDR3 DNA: TGCGCCAGCAGCGGGGGACTAGCGGGAGGGCTGAGCAATGAGCAGTTCTTC; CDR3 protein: CASSGGLAGGLSNEQFF
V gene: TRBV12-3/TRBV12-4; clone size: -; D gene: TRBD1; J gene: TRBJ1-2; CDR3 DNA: TGTGCCAGCAGGTCGACAGGGCCTAACTATGGCTACACCTTC; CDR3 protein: CASRSTGPNYGYTF
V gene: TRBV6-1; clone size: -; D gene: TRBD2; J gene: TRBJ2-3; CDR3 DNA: TGTGCCAGCAGTCCAACTGGACTAGTTCGGAGCACAGATACGCAGTATTTT; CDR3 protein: CASSPTGLVRSTDTQYF
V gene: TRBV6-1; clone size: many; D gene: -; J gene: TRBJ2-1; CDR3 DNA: TGTGCCAGCTTTCACTCTAGCTCATACAATGAGCAGTTCTTC; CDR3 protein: CASFHSSSYNEQFF
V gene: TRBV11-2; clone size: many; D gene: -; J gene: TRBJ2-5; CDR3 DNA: TGTGCCAGCAGCCGGACAGTGCAAGAGACCCAGTACTTC; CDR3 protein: CASSRTVQETQYF
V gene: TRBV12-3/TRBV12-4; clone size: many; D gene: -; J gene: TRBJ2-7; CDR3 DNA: TGTGCCAGCACCCCCAATCCTGTTGGCGAGCAGTACTTC; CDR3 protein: CASTPNPVGEQYF
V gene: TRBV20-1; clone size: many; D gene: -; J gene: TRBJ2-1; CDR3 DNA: TGCAGTGCCCCTCGGGCTAGCCGGAGCTCCTACAATGAGCAGTTCTTC; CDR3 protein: CSAPRASRSSYNEQFF
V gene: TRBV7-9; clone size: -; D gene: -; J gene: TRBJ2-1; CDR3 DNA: TGTGCCAGCAGCTTGTCCTCACACAATGAGCAGTTCTTC; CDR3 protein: CASSLSSHNEQFF
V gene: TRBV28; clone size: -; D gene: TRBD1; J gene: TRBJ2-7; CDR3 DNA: TGTGCCAGCAGCCGTGGGACAGGGACAATTTCCAAGTACTTC; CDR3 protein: CASSRGTGTISKYF
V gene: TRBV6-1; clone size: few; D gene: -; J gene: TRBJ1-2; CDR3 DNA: TGTGCCAGCAGTGGGGATAACTATGGCTACACCTTC; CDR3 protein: CASSGDNYGYTF
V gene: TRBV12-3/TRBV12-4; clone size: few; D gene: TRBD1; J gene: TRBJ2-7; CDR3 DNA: TGTGCCAGCAGTCTAAGCCCGGGACAGGGGGAAAAGTCCTACGAGCAGTACTTC; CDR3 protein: CASSLSPGQGEKSYEQYF
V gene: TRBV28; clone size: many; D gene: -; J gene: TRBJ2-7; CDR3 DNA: TGTGCCAGCAGTGATAGACAGGCGGGAGCCTACGAGCAGTACTTC; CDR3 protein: CASSDRQAGAYEQYF
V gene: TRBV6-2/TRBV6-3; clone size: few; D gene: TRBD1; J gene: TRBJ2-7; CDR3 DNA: TGTGCCAGCAGTTCTTCCCAACCGGGACAGCTTTTCGAGCAGTACTTC; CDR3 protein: CASSSSQPGQLFEQYF